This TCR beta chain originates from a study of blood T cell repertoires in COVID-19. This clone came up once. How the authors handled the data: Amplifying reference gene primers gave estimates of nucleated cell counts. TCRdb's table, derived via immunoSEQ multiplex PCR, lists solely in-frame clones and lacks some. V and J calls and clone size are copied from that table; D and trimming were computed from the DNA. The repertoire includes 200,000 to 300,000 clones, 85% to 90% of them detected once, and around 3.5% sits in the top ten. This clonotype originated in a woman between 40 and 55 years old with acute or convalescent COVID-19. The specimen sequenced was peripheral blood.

The CDR3 DNA sequence: TGTGCCAGCAGCCAAGGACAGGGGACAGGGGGCGTCTATGGCTACACCTTC. Translated, it gives CASSQGQGTGGVYGYTF. This chain joins TRBV3-1 (or the pseudogene TRBV3-2) and TRBJ1-2; 12 nucleotides align to TRBD1. This CDR3 contains 17 residues. V was clipped by 1 base and J by 4 bases; unmatched bases: 7. Germline V gene data show CDR1 as LGHDT and CDR2 as YNNKEL (reference sequence).